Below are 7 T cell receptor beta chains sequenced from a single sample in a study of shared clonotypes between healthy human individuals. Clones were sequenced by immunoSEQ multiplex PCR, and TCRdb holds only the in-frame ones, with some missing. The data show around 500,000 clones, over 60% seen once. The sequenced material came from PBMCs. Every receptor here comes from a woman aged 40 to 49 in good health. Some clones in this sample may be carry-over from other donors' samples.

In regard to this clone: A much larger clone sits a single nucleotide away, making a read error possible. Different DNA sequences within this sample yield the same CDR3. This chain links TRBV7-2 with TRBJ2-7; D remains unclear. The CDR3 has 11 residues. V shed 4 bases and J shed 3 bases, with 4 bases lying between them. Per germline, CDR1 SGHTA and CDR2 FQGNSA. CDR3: CASSSIYEQYF. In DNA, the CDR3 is TGTGCCAGCAGCTCCATCTACGAGCAGTACTTC.

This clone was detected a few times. The CDR3 protein is CASLPGGVSNQPQHF. The CDR3 DNA sequence: TGTGCCAGCCTCCCAGGCGGGGTAAGCAATCAGCCCCAGCATTTT. The rearrangement joins TRBV28 to TRBJ1-5; D unresolved. From germline, CDR1 is MDHEN and CDR2 SYDVKM. CDR3 length equals 15 residues. V lost 8 bases to trimming and J lost 1 base, with 15 bases between them.

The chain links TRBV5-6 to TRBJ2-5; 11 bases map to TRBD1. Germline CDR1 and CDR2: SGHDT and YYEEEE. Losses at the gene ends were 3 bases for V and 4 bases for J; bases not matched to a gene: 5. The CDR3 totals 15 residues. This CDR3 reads CASSSMDRGLETQYF. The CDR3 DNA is TGTGCCAGCAGCTCGATGGACAGGGGGCTAGAGACCCAGTACTTC.

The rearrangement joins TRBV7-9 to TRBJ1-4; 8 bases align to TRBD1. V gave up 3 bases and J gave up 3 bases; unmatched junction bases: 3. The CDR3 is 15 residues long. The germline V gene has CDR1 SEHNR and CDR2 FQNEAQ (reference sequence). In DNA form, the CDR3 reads TGTGCCAGCAGCTTCGAACAGGGGGCTAATGAAAAACTGTTTTTT. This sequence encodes CASSFEQGANEKLFF.

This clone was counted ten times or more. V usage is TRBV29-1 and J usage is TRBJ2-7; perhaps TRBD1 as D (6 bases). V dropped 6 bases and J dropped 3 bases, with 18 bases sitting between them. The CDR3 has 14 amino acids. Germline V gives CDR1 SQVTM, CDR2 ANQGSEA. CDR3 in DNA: TGCAGCGTCCGGACAGTCAGAACTTTCTACGAGCAGTACTTC. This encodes CSVRTVRTFYEQYF.

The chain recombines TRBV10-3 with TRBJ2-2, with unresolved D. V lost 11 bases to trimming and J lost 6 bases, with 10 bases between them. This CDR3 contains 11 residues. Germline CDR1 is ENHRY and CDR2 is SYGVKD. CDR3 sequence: CAHGTSGELFF. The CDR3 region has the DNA TGTGCCCATGGAACGTCCGGGGAGCTGTTTTTT.

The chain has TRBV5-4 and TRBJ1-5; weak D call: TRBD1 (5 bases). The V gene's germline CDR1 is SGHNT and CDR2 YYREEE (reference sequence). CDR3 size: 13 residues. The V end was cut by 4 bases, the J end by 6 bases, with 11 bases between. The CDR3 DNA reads TGTGCCAGCAGCCAAGGGGACGGTCAGCCCCAGCATTTT. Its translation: CASSQGDGQPQHF.